The 8 T cell receptor beta chains given below trace back to one sample, sequenced in a study of blood T cells in healthy people across ages. Then a second PCR, running roughly 7 to 11 cycles, was carried out with a sample-barcoded 5' primer and a J-beta primer mix. TCRdb ran MiXCR on the 5' RACE reads and lists one entry per CDR3 protein. The profile shows about 730,000 distinct CDR3 sequences, around 46% of them singletons. Source material: blood. The source of these receptors is a woman in her sixties in good health.

V and J are TRBV7-2 and TRBJ2-1; D possibly uses TRBD1 or TRBD2 (6 bases each). V lost 5 bases to trimming and J lost 5 bases, with 16 bases between them. The germline V gene has CDR1 SGHTA and CDR2 FQGNSA. The CDR3 has 15 residues. Written as DNA, the CDR3 is TGTGCCAGCAGCCCTACTAGGGGGGTCAACAATGAGCAGTTCTTC. It encodes CASSPTRGVNNEQFF. Full variable domain (rest looked up from reference TRBV7-2 and TRBJ2-1): GAGVSQSPSNKVTEKGKDVELRCDPISGHTALYWYRQSLGQGLEFLIYFQGNSAPDKSGLPSDRFSAERTGGSVSTLTIQRTQQEDSAVYLCASSPTRGVNNEQFFGPGTRLTVL.

The rearrangement uses TRBV11-3 and TRBJ2-2; D not certain. The CDR3 covers 14 residues. The V end was cut by 3 bases, the J end by 5 bases, with 10 bases between. Germline V gene lookup returns CDR1 SGHNT and CDR2 YENEEA. The CDR3 region has the DNA TGTGCCAGCAGCTTTAAGCTATCAACCGGGGAGCTGTTTTTT. The encoded protein is CASSFKLSTGELFF.

The J gene is TRBJ1-2, the V gene TRBV6-2 or TRBV6-3, with TRBD1 matching 7 bases. The germline CDR1 and CDR2 sequences are MNHEY and SVGEGT. CDR3 length: 16 residues. V dropped 0 bases and J dropped 12; count of bases not matched to a gene: 16. The CDR3 region has the DNA TGTGCCAGCAGTTACTCAGGAGGCCGGCGACAGGGTGTAGACACCTTC. Translated, it gives CASSYSGGRRQGVDTF.

This clonotype was counted only a few times. The chain couples TRBV6-2 or TRBV6-3 to TRBJ2-1; maybe TRBD2 (6 bases). The ends were cut back, 6 bases at V and 6 bases at J, with 12 bases in the middle. This CDR3 spans 13 amino acids. In germline, CDR1 is MNHEY, CDR2 SVGEGT. CDR3 residues: CASSTGTPNEQFF. The CDR3 DNA reads as TGTGCCAGCAGCACCGGGACTCCCAATGAGCAGTTCTTC.

This clonotype has more than one count but fewer than ten. The chain has TRBV3-1 and TRBJ2-1; no reliable D call. Trimming removed 3 bases from V and 8 bases from J, with 8 bases in between. Germline V gene lookup returns CDR1 LGHDT and CDR2 YNNKEL (reference sequence). This CDR3 is 12 amino acids long. CDR3 in DNA: TGTGCCAGCAGCCAGGAAGCCCATGAGCAGTTCTTC. It encodes CASSQEAHEQFF.

V usage is TRBV7-9 and J usage is TRBJ2-1; possibly TRBD2 for D (5 bases). V was clipped by 5 bases and J by 5 bases, with 16 bases between them. CDR3 length: 15 residues. Germline CDR1 and CDR2: SEHNR and FQNEAQ (reference sequence). The CDR3 DNA is TGTGCCAGCAGCCCTAGAGGGAGTCTCGACAATGAGCAGTTCTTC. Protein product: CASSPRGSLDNEQFF.

The V and J genes are TRBV6-5 and TRBJ1-2; TRBD1 is a possible D gene (6 bases). Germline loops: CDR1 MNHEY, CDR2 SVGAGI. The V end lost 4 bases, the J end lost 9 bases, and 21 bases lay between the germline ends. The CDR3 runs to 15 residues. CDR3 region: CASSSGVQGHKSYTF. In DNA form, the CDR3 reads TGTGCCAGCAGTTCGGGAGTCCAGGGGCATAAAAGCTACACCTTC.

This chain joins TRBV20-1 and TRBJ2-5; 11 nucleotides align to TRBD2. Trimming took 2 bases from V and 4 from J; bases not matched to a gene: 12. Germline V CDR1 and CDR2: DFQATT, SNEGSKA (reference sequence). The CDR3 runs to 17 residues. For the CDR3, the DNA is TGCAGTGCTAGACCGCTTAGCGGGAGGGCCGTGGGAGAGACCCAGTACTTC. It yields the protein CSARPLSGRAVGETQYF.